A single sample is the source of the 25 T cell receptor beta chains below, sequenced in a study of neurological immune-mediated disorders. TCRdb reprocessed the 5' RACE reads with MiXCR, giving one entry per CDR3 protein. The sample has tens of thousands of distinct CDR3 sequences; 3.4% are singletons. The sequenced sample consisted of PBMCs. Receptors originate from a man aged 35 to 55 with multiple sclerosis.

This clonotype was seen many times. The chain employs TRBV27 and TRBJ2-7; 8 bases align to TRBD1. CDR3 length: 14 amino acids. The V segment lost 0 bases and the J segment 3 bases; nucleotides outside the gene matches: 1. Germline values: CDR1 MNHEY, CDR2 SMNVEV (reference sequence). The CDR3 region is CASSLSQGGYEQYF. The DNA for the CDR3 is TGTGCCAGCAGTTTATCACAGGGGGGCTACGAGCAGTACTTC.

This clonotype was picked up many times. CDR3 DNA: TGTGCCAGCAGCTCCCCCGGGACAGGGGTTTACGAGCAGTACTTC. It translates to CASSSPGTGVYEQYF. The chain combines TRBV7-9 with TRBJ2-7; 10 nucleotides agree with TRBD1. The CDR3 extends over 15 amino acids. The V gene's germline CDR1 is SEHNR and CDR2 FQNEAQ (reference sequence). The junction had 7 bases not matched to a gene; V was cut back by 4 bases and J by 4 bases. The variable domain in full, with the rest retrieved from reference TRBV7-9 and TRBJ2-7, is DTGVSQNPRHKITKRGQNVTFRCDPISEHNRLYWYRQTLGQGPEFLTYFQNEAQLEKSRLLSDRFSAERPKGSFSTLEIQRTEQGDSAMYLCASSSPGTGVYEQYFGPGTRLTVT.

This clonotype was picked up many times. V gene TRBV20-1 combines with J gene TRBJ2-1; possible D gene TRBD1, 5 bases. V was clipped by 0 bases and J by 6 bases, with 15 bases between them. Germline CDR1 DFQATT, CDR2 SNEGSKA (reference sequence). There are 15 residues in the CDR3. The DNA for the CDR3 is TGCAGTGCTAGAGAGCAGGGATCTTTCCGCAATGAGCAGTTCTTC. Translation: CSAREQGSFRNEQFF.

This clonotype was recorded many times. The V gene is TRBV5-1, the J gene TRBJ1-1; no clear D gene. Per the germline V gene, CDR1 is SGHRS and CDR2 is YFSETQ. Trimming removed 6 bases at V and 1 base at J, with 16 bases between. There are 15 residues in the CDR3. CDR3 sequence reads: CASNALGPSNTEAFF. The DNA for the CDR3 is TGCGCCAGCAACGCTCTGGGTCCATCGAACACTGAAGCTTTCTTT.

Ten or more counts support this clonotype. The CDR3, as DNA: TGTGCCAGCAGTTTAGGGGGGGACAGGGGGACCGGCTACACCTTC. This gives the protein CASSLGGDRGTGYTF. V and J are TRBV28 and TRBJ1-2; TRBD1 aligns across 11 bases. CDR1 and CDR2 (germline): MDHEN, SYDVKM. V lost 2 bases to trimming and J lost 8 bases; unmatched junction nucleotides: 7. The CDR3 loop spans 15 amino acids.

This clonotype was counted at least ten times. The chain combines TRBV20-1 with TRBJ2-5; 9 bases are shared with TRBD2. Germline lookup yields CDR1 DFQATT and CDR2 SNEGSKA (reference sequence). Trimming took 5 bases from V and 7 from J; bases not matched to a gene: 14. The CDR3 has 15 residues. The CDR3 DNA is TGCAGTGCTCCTCTCCCGACTAGCGGAGGGGCGACCCAGTACTTC. Its protein product is CSAPLPTSGGATQYF.

In this sample, this clonotype turned up many times. This rearrangement joins TRBV20-1 to TRBJ2-3; D is perhaps TRBD2 (6 bases). Germline lookup yields CDR1 DFQATT and CDR2 SNEGSKA (reference sequence). This CDR3 is built from 13 residues. With 0 bases removed from V and 6 bases from J, the gap between germline ends came to 10 bases. This CDR3 reads CSARDQRADTQYF. As DNA, the CDR3 is TGCAGTGCTAGAGATCAGCGGGCGGATACGCAGTATTTT.

This clonotype came up many times. The gene calls are TRBV12-3 or TRBV12-4 and TRBJ1-1; TRBD1 is a possible D gene (5 bases). The CDR3 has 13 amino acids. Trimming pared 6 bases from V and 6 bases from J, leaving 14 bases between. The CDR3 nucleotides are TGTGCCAGCAGACCTGGGCGGGGGGCTGAAGCTTTCTTT. This sequence encodes CASRPGRGAEAFF.

This clonotype was recorded at least ten times. This chain joins TRBV7-7 and TRBJ2-1; 10 nucleotides line up with TRBD2. Germline V gene sequence: CDR1 SSHAT, CDR2 FNYEAQ (reference sequence). V gave up 5 bases and J gave up 7 bases; unmatched junction bases: 8. The CDR3 has 15 residues. Here the CDR3 DNA reads TGTGCCAGCAGCGCTCAAAGCGGGGGGGCTAATGAGCAGTTCTTC. This codes for CASSAQSGGANEQFF.

This clonotype was seen repeatedly, ten times or more. The chain uses TRBV7-2 and TRBJ2-5; no firm D call. The CDR3 is 15 amino acids. Germline loops: CDR1 SGHTA, CDR2 FQGNSA. Trimming removed 0 bases from V and 5 bases from J, with 13 bases in between. The CDR3 reads CASSLALRSGETQYF. In DNA form, the CDR3 reads TGTGCCAGCAGCTTAGCGCTAAGATCCGGGGAGACCCAGTACTTC.

This clonotype was observed at least ten times. This chain's CDR3 is CASSLWAGDSTDTQYF. The DNA of the CDR3 is TGCGCCAGCAGCTTGTGGGCAGGCGACAGCACAGATACGCAGTATTTT. J is TRBJ2-3 and V is TRBV5-1; D is ambiguous. CDR3 length: 16 residues. Germline CDR1 is SGHRS and CDR2 is YFSETQ. Trimming pared 1 base from V and 0 bases from J, leaving 12 bases between.

This clonotype was seen at least ten times. The J gene is TRBJ2-7, the V gene TRBV27; 9 nucleotides match TRBD2. The trim removed 4 bases at V and 2 bases at J, leaving 9 bases unmatched. This CDR3 region has 16 residues. Germline V gene data show CDR1 as MNHEY and CDR2 as SMNVEV (reference sequence). In DNA, the CDR3 is TGTGCCAGCAGTTCACTAGGTAGCGGGAGCGCCTACGAGCAGTACTTC. It codes for CASSSLGSGSAYEQYF.

This clonotype was seen ten or more times. The CDR3 region is CASSEAGGPYGYTF. DNA of the CDR3: TGTGCCAGCAGCGAGGCGGGGGGCCCATATGGCTACACCTTC. The rearrangement links TRBV6-1 to TRBJ1-2, with a possible D match to TRBD1 (6 bases). CDR1 is MNHNS, CDR2 SASEGT, per germline. V was cut by 6 bases and J by 5 bases, with 16 bases left in between. This CDR3 is 14 amino acids long.

This sequence joins TRBV3-1 and TRBJ1-1, with D possibly TRBD1 on 5 matching bases. This CDR3 has 13 amino acids. V was pared by 3 bases and J by 8 bases, with 13 bases between. Germline V lookup: CDR1 LGHDT, CDR2 YNNKEL (reference sequence). The CDR3 sequence is CASSQGGRKEAFF. The CDR3 DNA follows: TGTGCCAGCAGCCAGGGGGGACGGAAAGAAGCTTTCTTT.

This clonotype was seen repeatedly, ten times or more. V gene TRBV10-3 combines with J gene TRBJ2-3; 12 bases agree with TRBD2. There are 18 residues in the CDR3. The trim removed 0 bases at V and 2 bases at J, leaving 6 bases unmatched. CDR1 is ENHRY and CDR2 is SYGVKD in the germline V gene. The CDR3 loop reads CAISESPASGGATDTQYF. CDR3 in DNA: TGTGCCATCAGTGAGTCCCCTGCTAGCGGGGGGGCCACAGATACGCAGTATTTT.

With respect to this clonotype: Since a much larger clone is just one base distant, this may be a read error. This chain links TRBV12-3 or TRBV12-4 with TRBJ2-2, with D perhaps TRBD1 or TRBD2 (5 bases each). The CDR3 is made up of 12 amino acids. The CDR3 sequence is CASRRLTGALFF. The CDR3 bases are TGTGCCAGCAGGAGGCTCACCGGGGCGCTGTTTTTT.

At least ten counts were recorded for this clonotype. The chain employs TRBV5-1 and TRBJ1-1; no reliable D call. This CDR3 comprises 15 residues. Germline-derived CDR1 and CDR2 are SGHRS and YFSETQ. V lost 2 bases to trimming and J lost 1 base, with 12 bases between them. The CDR3 region is CASSFISPANTEAFF. The CDR3 DNA follows: TGCGCCAGCAGCTTTATAAGCCCCGCGAACACTGAAGCTTTCTTT.

There are many counts of this clonotype. The chain employs TRBV20-1 and TRBJ2-3; no clear D. Trimming stripped 1 base from V and 7 bases from J, with 12 bases between. The CDR3 length is 13 residues. Germline V gives CDR1 DFQATT, CDR2 SNEGSKA (reference sequence). The CDR3 nucleotides are TGCAGTGCTAGAGCCCACCAATCATATACGCAGTATTTT. As protein: CSARAHQSYTQYF.

This clonotype appeared many times. The chain is built from TRBV20-1 and TRBJ2-3; 8 bases agree with TRBD1. Per the germline V gene, CDR1 is DFQATT and CDR2 is SNEGSKA (reference sequence). J lost 2 bases, V lost 2 bases, and 12 bases had no gene match. The CDR3 extends over 17 amino acids. Here the CDR3 DNA reads TGCAGTGCTAGACCGAGTCGGACAGGGACCTACACAGATACGCAGTATTTT. It yields the protein CSARPSRTGTYTDTQYF.

Ten or more counts support this clonotype. The chain couples TRBV7-8 to TRBJ1-2; D call uncertain. V lost 5 bases, J lost 0 bases, and 7 bases lay in between. CDR1 is SGHVS, CDR2 FQNEAQ, per germline. The CDR3 is 13 residues long. CDR3 region: CASSGPTNYGYTF. CDR3 nucleotide sequence: TGTGCCAGCAGCGGGCCCACTAACTATGGCTACACCTTC.

This clonotype was observed many times. CDR3 DNA: TGCAGTGCCAGAAGGGGGGGGGTCACCGGGGAGCTGTTTTTT. Amino acids: CSARRGGVTGELFF. The V and J genes are TRBV20-1 and TRBJ2-2, with TRBD2 as a possible D gene (7 bases). The CDR3 runs to 14 residues. V lost 6 bases, J lost 4 bases, and 15 bases lay in between. Germline V CDR1 and CDR2: DFQATT, SNEGSKA (reference sequence).

The table lists this clonotype with many counts. This chain connects TRBV6-5 to TRBJ1-2; D is uncertain. With 6 bases removed from V and 1 base from J, the gap between germline ends came to 18 bases. The CDR3 is 16 amino acids. The germline CDR1 and CDR2 sequences are MNHEY and SVGAGI. The CDR3 region has the DNA TGTGCCAGCAGAGCCAACGAAATGCTCCTTAACTATGGCTACACCTTC. Its protein product is CASRANEMLLNYGYTF.

This clonotype showed up many times. The chain joins TRBV12-3 or TRBV12-4 to TRBJ2-5, with D possibly TRBD1 on 6 matching bases. Trimming removed 8 bases from V and 5 bases from J, with 15 bases in between. CDR3 length equals 13 residues. Here the CDR3 DNA reads TGTGCCAGCTTATCATCAGGGGCCGAGACCCAGTACTTC. Amino acids: CASLSSGAETQYF.

Worth noting for this clonotype: This could be a read error, since a much larger clone is one nucleotide away. The chain uses TRBV20-1 and TRBJ2-3; D is possibly TRBD2 (6 bases). This CDR3 has 15 amino acids. Germline CDR1 and CDR2: DFQATT and SNEGSKA (reference sequence). Deletions cut 3 bases from V and 4 bases from J, with 17 bases between. The CDR3 bases are TGCAGTGCTAGGCTAGTGGGAGGTCGGGCAGATACGCAGTATTTT. Translation gives CSARLVGGRADTQYF.

This clonotype was seen repeatedly, ten times or more. V usage is TRBV29-1 and J usage is TRBJ2-7; a possible D gene is TRBD1 (6 bases). This CDR3 has 12 amino acids. The germline V gene encodes CDR1 SQVTM and CDR2 ANQGSEA. V lost 4 bases to trimming and J lost 6 bases, with 13 bases between them. The CDR3 sequence is CSVAQTGFEQYF. Here the CDR3 DNA reads TGCAGCGTTGCGCAAACAGGGTTCGAGCAGTACTTC.